This TCR beta chain was retrieved from a study of blood T cell repertoires in COVID-19. Sequencing used immunoSEQ multiplex PCR; TCRdb keeps in-frame clones, though not all of them. The sample yields approximately 140,000 clones, around 79% seen once. This clone was detected only a few times. The CDR3 sequence is 16 residues long. V lost 0 bases to trimming and J lost 3 bases, with 12 bases between them. CDR1 and CDR2 from the germline V gene are WNHNN and SYGVQD (reference sequence). The chain couples TRBV10-1 to TRBJ1-3, with D perhaps matching TRBD1 (5 bases). Source material: peripheral blood. The receptor was derived from a man between 60 and 75 years old with acute or convalescent COVID-19. DNA of the CDR3: TGCGCCAGCAGTGAGTCTCAGGGTCGATTTGGAAACACCATATATTTT. It encodes CASSESQGRFGNTIYF.